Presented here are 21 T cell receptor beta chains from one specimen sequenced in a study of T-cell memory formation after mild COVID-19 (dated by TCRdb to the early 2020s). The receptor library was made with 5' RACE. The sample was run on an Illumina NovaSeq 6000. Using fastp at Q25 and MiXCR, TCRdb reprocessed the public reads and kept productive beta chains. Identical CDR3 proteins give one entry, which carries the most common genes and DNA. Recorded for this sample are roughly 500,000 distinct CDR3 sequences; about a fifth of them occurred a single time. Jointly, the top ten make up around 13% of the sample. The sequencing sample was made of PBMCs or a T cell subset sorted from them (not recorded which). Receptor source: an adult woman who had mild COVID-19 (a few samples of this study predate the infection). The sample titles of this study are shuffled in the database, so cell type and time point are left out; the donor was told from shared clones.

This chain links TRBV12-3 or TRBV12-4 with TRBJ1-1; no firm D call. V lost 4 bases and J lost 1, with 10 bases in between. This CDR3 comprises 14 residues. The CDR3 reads CASSSWTENTEAFF. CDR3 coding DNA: TGTGCCAGCAGTTCGTGGACCGAGAACACTGAAGCTTTCTTT.

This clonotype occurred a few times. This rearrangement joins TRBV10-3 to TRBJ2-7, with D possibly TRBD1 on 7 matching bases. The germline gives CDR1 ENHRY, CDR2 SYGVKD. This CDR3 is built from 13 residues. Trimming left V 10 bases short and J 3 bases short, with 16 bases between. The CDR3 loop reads CATLGGQSYEQYF. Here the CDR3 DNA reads TGTGCCACCCTGGGGGGACAGAGCTACGAGCAGTACTTC.

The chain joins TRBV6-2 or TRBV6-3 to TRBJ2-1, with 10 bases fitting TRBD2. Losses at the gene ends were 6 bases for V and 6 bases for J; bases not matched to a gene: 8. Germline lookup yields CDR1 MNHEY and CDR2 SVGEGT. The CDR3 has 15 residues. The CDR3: CASRPGTSVPNEQFF. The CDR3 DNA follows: TGTGCCAGCAGGCCAGGGACTAGCGTCCCCAATGAGCAGTTCTTC.

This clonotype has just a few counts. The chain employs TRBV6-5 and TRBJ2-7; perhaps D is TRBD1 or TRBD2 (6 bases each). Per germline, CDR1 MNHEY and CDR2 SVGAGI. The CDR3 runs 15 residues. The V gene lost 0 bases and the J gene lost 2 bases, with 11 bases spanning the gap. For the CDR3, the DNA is TGTGCCAGCAGTTACTCGACCGGGGGCCCCTACGAGCAGTACTTC. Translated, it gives CASSYSTGGPYEQYF.

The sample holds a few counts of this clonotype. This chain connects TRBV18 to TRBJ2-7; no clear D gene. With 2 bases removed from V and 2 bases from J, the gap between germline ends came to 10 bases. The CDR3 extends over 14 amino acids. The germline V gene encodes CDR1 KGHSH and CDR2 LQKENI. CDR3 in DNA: TGTGCCAGCTCACCAACTGCAACTACCTACGAGCAGTACTTC. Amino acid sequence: CASSPTATTYEQYF.

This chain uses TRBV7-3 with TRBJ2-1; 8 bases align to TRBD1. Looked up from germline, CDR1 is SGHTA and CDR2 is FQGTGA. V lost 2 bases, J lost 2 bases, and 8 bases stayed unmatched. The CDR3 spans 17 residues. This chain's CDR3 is CASSLSVGTGPYNEQFF. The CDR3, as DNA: TGTGCCAGCAGCTTATCCGTTGGGACAGGACCCTACAATGAGCAGTTCTTC.

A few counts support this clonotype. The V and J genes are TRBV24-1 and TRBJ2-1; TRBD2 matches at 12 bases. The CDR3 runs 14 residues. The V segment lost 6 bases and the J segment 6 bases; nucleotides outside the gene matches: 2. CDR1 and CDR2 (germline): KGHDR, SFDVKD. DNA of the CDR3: TGTGCCACCAGTCTAGCGGGGGGGCCCAATGAGCAGTTCTTC. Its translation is CATSLAGGPNEQFF.

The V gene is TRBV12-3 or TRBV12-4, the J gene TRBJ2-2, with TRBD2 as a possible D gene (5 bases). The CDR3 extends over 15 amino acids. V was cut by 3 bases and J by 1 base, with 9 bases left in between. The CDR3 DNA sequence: TGTGCCAGCAGTTTGGCCGGGATGAACACCGGGGAGCTGTTTTTT. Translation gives CASSLAGMNTGELFF.

The CDR3 coding sequence is TGCAGGGTAGGCTCCTACTCCCCATCCTACGAGCAGTACTTC. As protein: CRVGSYSPSYEQYF. The V call is TRBV20-1, the J call TRBJ2-7; D gene uncertain. The CDR3 runs to 14 residues. Germline-derived CDR1 and CDR2 are DFQATT and SNEGSKA (reference sequence).

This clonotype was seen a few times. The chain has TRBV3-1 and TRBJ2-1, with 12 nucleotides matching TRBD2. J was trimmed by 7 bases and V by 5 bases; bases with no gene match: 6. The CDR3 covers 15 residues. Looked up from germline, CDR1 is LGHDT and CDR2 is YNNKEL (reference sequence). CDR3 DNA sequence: TGTGCCAGCAGCATTCCGGGACTAGCGGGTAATGAGCAGTTCTTC. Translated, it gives CASSIPGLAGNEQFF.

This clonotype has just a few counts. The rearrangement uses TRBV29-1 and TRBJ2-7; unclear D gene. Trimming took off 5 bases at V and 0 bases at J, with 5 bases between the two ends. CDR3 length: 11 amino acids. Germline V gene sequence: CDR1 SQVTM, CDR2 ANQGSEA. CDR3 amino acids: CSVLDSYEQYF. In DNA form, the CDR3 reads TGCAGCGTTCTGGACTCCTACGAGCAGTACTTC.

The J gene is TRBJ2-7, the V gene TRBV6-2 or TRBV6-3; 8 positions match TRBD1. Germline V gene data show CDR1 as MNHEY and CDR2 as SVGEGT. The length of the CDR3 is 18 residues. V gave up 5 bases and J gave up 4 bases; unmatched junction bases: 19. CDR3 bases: TGTGCCAGCAGTCCCCTGCGACAGGGGTATCATCGGGATTACGAGCAGTACTTC. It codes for CASSPLRQGYHRDYEQYF.

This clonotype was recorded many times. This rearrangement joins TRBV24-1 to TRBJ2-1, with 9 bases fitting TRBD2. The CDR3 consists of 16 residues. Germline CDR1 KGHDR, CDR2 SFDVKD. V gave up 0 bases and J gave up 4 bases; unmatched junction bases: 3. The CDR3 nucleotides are TGTGCCACCAGTGATTTGGGCGGGAGGGCTTACAATGAGCAGTTCTTC. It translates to CATSDLGGRAYNEQFF.

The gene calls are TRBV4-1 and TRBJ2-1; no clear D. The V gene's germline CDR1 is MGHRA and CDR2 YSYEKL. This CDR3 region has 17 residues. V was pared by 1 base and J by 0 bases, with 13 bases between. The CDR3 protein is CASSQVLWVSSYNEQFF. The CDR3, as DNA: TGCGCCAGCAGCCAAGTGTTGTGGGTCAGCTCCTACAATGAGCAGTTCTTC.

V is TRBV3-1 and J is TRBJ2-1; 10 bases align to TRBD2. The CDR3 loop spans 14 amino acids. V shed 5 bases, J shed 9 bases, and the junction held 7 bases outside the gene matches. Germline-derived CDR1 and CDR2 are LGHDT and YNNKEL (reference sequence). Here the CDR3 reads CASSFSGRAGEQFF. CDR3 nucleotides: TGTGCCAGCAGCTTCAGCGGGAGGGCTGGTGAGCAGTTCTTC.

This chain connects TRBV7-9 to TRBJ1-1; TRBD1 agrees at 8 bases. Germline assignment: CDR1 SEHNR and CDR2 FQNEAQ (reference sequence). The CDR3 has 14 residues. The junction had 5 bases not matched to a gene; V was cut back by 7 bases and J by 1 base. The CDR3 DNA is TGTGCCAGCACCGCGGGACAGGCGAACACTGAAGCTTTCTTT. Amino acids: CASTAGQANTEAFF.

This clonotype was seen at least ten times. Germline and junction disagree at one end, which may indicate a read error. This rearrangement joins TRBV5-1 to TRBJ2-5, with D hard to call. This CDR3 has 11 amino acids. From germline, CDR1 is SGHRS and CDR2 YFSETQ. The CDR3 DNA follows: TGTGCCAGCAGCTTGCTGGAGACCCAGTACTTC. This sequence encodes CASSLLETQYF.

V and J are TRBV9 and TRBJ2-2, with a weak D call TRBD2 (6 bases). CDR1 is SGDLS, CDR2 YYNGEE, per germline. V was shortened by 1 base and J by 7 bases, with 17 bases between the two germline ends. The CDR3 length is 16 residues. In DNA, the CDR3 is TGTGCCAGCAGCGTACTCGGCGGGGCGGTTAGCGGGGAGCTGTTTTTT. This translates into CASSVLGGAVSGELFF.

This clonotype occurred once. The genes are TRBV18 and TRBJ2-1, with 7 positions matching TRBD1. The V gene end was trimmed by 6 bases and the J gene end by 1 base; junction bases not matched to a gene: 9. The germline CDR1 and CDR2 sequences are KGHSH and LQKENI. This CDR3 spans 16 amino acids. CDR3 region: CASSSRQGSSYNEQFF. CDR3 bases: TGTGCCAGCTCTTCGCGACAGGGATCGTCCTACAATGAGCAGTTCTTC.

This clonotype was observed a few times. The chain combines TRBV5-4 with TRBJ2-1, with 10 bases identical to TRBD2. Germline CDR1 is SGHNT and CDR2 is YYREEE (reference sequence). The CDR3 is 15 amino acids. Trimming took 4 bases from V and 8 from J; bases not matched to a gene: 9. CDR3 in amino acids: CASSPRAGGKDEQFF. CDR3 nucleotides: TGTGCCAGCAGCCCGCGAGCGGGAGGGAAGGATGAGCAGTTCTTC.

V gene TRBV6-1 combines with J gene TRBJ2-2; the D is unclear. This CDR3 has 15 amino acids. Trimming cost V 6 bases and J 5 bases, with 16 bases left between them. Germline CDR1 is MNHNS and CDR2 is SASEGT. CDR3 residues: CASRGEQRRTGELFF. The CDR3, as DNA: TGTGCCAGCAGGGGTGAACAGCGACGGACCGGGGAGCTGTTTTTT.